The 30 T cell receptor beta chains given below trace back to one sample, sequenced in a study of cytomegalovirus exposure and HLA in healthy donors (dated by TCRdb to the late 2010s). The method behind the library was the immunoSEQ multiplex PCR assay. For the multiplex PCR, a mixture combining 60 forward primers for TCR Vbeta segments and 13 reverse primers for TCR Jbeta segments was used. Entries here come from immuneACCESS through TCRdb and include only in-frame sequences with V and J called. Some clones fail to appear in such tables; in the studies checked, an unresolved V gene covers under half of the shortfall, and the cause of the remainder is unknown. Present in this sample are some 120,000 clones, 65% to 75% of which were seen just once. 4.8% of the sample comes from the top ten. What was sequenced was PBMCs. These receptors were taken from a man between 25 and 39 years old in good health and CMV-seropositive.

J is TRBJ1-1 and V is TRBV19, with TRBD1 matching 7 bases. The V segment lost 5 bases and the J segment 4 bases; nucleotides outside the gene matches: 4. The CDR3 runs 13 residues. Germline CDR1 is LNHDA and CDR2 is SQIVND (reference sequence). CDR3 sequence reads: CASSPGQRTEAFF. CDR3 bases: TGTGCCAGTAGTCCGGGACAGCGCACTGAAGCTTTCTTT.

This clone was detected only once. The chain combines TRBV6-6 with TRBJ1-6; 7 nucleotides align to TRBD1. The trim removed 2 bases at V and 6 bases at J, leaving 4 bases unmatched. In germline, CDR1 is MNHNY, CDR2 SVGAGI (reference sequence). This CDR3 spans 15 amino acids. The CDR3 nucleotides read TGTGCCAGCAGTTACCGACAGGGCGGTAATTCACCCCTCCACTTT. Encoded protein: CASSYRQGGNSPLHF.

The rearrangement joins TRBV25-1 to TRBJ1-1; D call uncertain. The V and J ends lost 4 bases and 3 bases respectively, with 12 bases between them. From germline, CDR1 is MGHDK and CDR2 SYGVNS. This CDR3 has 14 residues. CDR3 in DNA: TGTGCCAGCAGTGTACGAGGGCTGGACACTGAAGCTTTCTTT. Translation gives CASSVRGLDTEAFF.

J is TRBJ2-5 and V is TRBV7-2; a weak D match, TRBD1 (6 bases). V was trimmed by 3 bases and J by 2 bases, leaving 16 bases between them. The CDR3 consists of 16 residues. Per the germline V gene, CDR1 is SGHTA and CDR2 is FQGNSA. In nucleotides, the CDR3 is TGTGCCAGCAGCTTTCGTAGACAGGCCGGGCAAGAGACCCAGTACTTC. It codes for CASSFRRQAGQETQYF.

In DNA form, the CDR3 reads TGTGCCAGCAGCTCATCCCCCCAAATGGGCGGCTACACCTTC. This encodes CASSSSPQMGGYTF. The J gene is TRBJ1-2, the V gene TRBV7-9; D is unclear. Trimming cost V 4 bases and J 8 bases, with 17 bases left between them. The CDR3 totals 14 residues. Germline assignment: CDR1 SEHNR and CDR2 FQNEAQ (reference sequence).

V and J are TRBV10-3 and TRBJ2-5; TRBD2 agrees at 7 bases. CDR1 is ENHRY and CDR2 is SYGVKD in the germline V gene. This CDR3 is 15 amino acids long. V trimming: 6 bases; J trimming: 5 bases; junction bases outside the gene matches: 12. CDR3 sequence (DNA): TGTGCCATCAGCTTAGCGGGTTCTTTCGCGGAGACCCAGTACTTC. Protein: CAISLAGSFAETQYF.

This clone occurred once. One junction end does not reproduce the germline sequence, and a read error may be involved. The chain recombines TRBV29-1 with TRBJ1-3; no reliable D call. Germline V gene data show CDR1 as SQVTM and CDR2 as ANQGSEA. CDR3 length: 13 amino acids. For the CDR3, the DNA is TGCAGCGTCCAACAGCTCTCTGGAAACACCACATATTTT. It is translated as CSVQQLSGNTTYF.

The chain combines TRBV11-2 with TRBJ2-5; D possibly corresponds to TRBD1 (5 bases). Germline V CDR1 and CDR2: SGHAT, FQNNGV. V shed 9 bases and J shed 5 bases, with 16 bases lying between them. The CDR3 is made up of 13 amino acids. CDR3 residues: CASGKGSTETQYF. The CDR3, as DNA: TGTGCCAGTGGGAAGGGGTCGACCGAGACCCAGTACTTC.

The V gene is TRBV5-1, the J gene TRBJ2-2, with a possible D match to TRBD1 (6 bases). Between the trimmed V and J ends, which lost 0 bases and 1 base, there was a span of 10 bases. Germline V gene sequence: CDR1 SGHRS, CDR2 YFSETQ. The CDR3 is 16 residues long. CDR3 loop: CASSLEAGVNTGELFF. CDR3 in DNA: TGCGCCAGCAGCTTGGAGGCAGGGGTGAACACCGGGGAGCTGTTTTTT.

The chain joins TRBV4-3 to TRBJ2-3, with 11 bases matching TRBD2. Per the germline V gene, CDR1 is LGHNA and CDR2 is YSLEER. The CDR3 has 16 amino acids. V lost 4 bases, J lost 4 bases, and 7 bases stayed unmatched. This CDR3 is CASSLRVAGGSDTQYF. In nucleotides, the CDR3 is TGCGCCAGCAGCCTGCGGGTAGCGGGGGGGTCAGATACGCAGTATTTT.

This rearrangement joins TRBV28 to TRBJ1-4; the D is unclear. CDR1 is MDHEN, CDR2 SYDVKM, per germline. V was cut by 7 bases and J by 8 bases, with 17 bases left in between. The CDR3 totals 14 residues. The CDR3 protein is CASKSPIEPEKLFF. DNA of the CDR3: TGTGCCAGCAAAAGCCCGATAGAACCGGAAAAACTGTTTTTT.

This clone was counted once. The chain employs TRBV30 and TRBJ2-1, with 8 bases fitting TRBD2. Germline V lookup: CDR1 GTSNPN, CDR2 SVGIG (reference sequence). The CDR3 has 11 residues. With 1 base clipped from V and 14 bases from J, the junction kept 4 bases outside the gene matches. DNA of the CDR3: TGTGCCTGGAGTGCCGGGACTAGGAAGTTCTTC. As protein: CAWSAGTRKFF.

The rearrangement joins TRBV29-1 to TRBJ2-7; maybe TRBD1 (6 bases). The CDR3 is 13 residues long. Germline CDR1 and CDR2: SQVTM and ANQGSEA. Trimming pared 1 base from V and 5 bases from J, leaving 12 bases between. CDR3 bases: TGCAGCGTTGAAGGCAGGGGCGACAACGAGCAGTACTTC. Residues: CSVEGRGDNEQYF.

The CDR3 protein is CASSSLAGARTDTQYF. CDR3 coding DNA: TGTGCCAGCAGTTCCCTAGCGGGGGCCCGCACAGATACGCAGTATTTT. The gene calls are TRBV28 and TRBJ2-3, with 10 bases lining up with TRBD2. Germline CDR1 and CDR2: MDHEN and SYDVKM. J was trimmed by 1 base and V by 4 bases; bases with no gene match: 5. This CDR3 has 16 residues.

This clone was seen a few times. J is TRBJ2-5 and V is TRBV7-9; no reliable D call. V dropped 5 bases and J dropped 5 bases, with 15 bases sitting between them. Germline CDR1 and CDR2: SEHNR and FQNEAQ (reference sequence). The CDR3 is 14 amino acids. Here the CDR3 reads CASSQRLGPETQYF. CDR3 sequence (DNA): TGTGCCAGCAGCCAAAGACTGGGTCCGGAGACCCAGTACTTC.

This clone showed up just once. This rearrangement joins TRBV5-1 to TRBJ1-1, with D perhaps matching TRBD1 (5 bases). The CDR3 spans 16 residues. V lost 0 bases to trimming and J lost 1 base, with 13 bases between them. Per germline, CDR1 SGHRS and CDR2 YFSETQ. The chain's CDR3 is CASSLAPTGTNTEAFF. In nucleotides, the CDR3 is TGCGCCAGCAGCTTGGCCCCCACAGGTACGAACACTGAAGCTTTCTTT.

The V call is TRBV7-6, the J call TRBJ2-5; D is undetermined. V lost 1 base and J 4 bases, leaving 10 bases between the germline ends. The CDR3 loop spans 14 amino acids. Germline loops: CDR1 SGHVS, CDR2 FNYEAQ. CDR3 DNA: TGTGCCAGCAGCTTAGTGTCTCATAGAGAGACCCAGTACTTC. Translated: CASSLVSHRETQYF.

The chain joins TRBV5-1 to TRBJ2-2; possible D gene TRBD1, 6 bases. Per the germline V gene, CDR1 is SGHRS and CDR2 is YFSETQ. V was clipped by 2 bases and J by 1 base, with 21 bases between them. The CDR3 extends over 19 amino acids. The CDR3 spells CASSFGPNRQARNTGELFF. The CDR3 DNA follows: TGCGCCAGCAGCTTTGGGCCTAATAGACAGGCCAGGAACACCGGGGAGCTGTTTTTT.

V gene TRBV28 combines with J gene TRBJ2-1; 9 bases are shared with TRBD1. The trim removed 3 bases at V and 7 bases at J, leaving 10 bases unmatched. The germline V gene encodes CDR1 MDHEN and CDR2 SYDVKM. The CDR3 is 16 amino acids. CDR3 in DNA: TGTGCCAGCAGTTTCTCGACCGGGACAGGGAAGAATGAGCAGTTCTTC. It is translated as CASSFSTGTGKNEQFF.

The CDR3 region is CASLGPPARTEAFF. The CDR3 DNA follows: TGTGCCAGCCTGGGGCCCCCGGCGAGGACTGAAGCTTTCTTT. The chain has TRBV5-6 and TRBJ1-1, with a tentative D call TRBD1 (5 bases). Germline V gene lookup returns CDR1 SGHDT and CDR2 YYEEEE. Trimming stripped 7 bases from V and 5 bases from J, with 18 bases between. This CDR3 contains 14 residues. Based on the CDR3 plus reference TRBV5-6 and TRBJ1-1, the full variable domain is DAGVTQSPTHLIKTRGQQVTLRCSPKSGHDTVSWYQQALGQGPQFIFQYYEEEERQRGNFPDRFSGHQFPNYSSELNVNALLLGDSALYLCASLGPPARTEAFFGQGTRLTVV.

The table lists this clone with a few counts. The chain couples TRBV4-1 to TRBJ1-1; D is perhaps TRBD1 (5 bases). Germline V gene lookup returns CDR1 MGHRA and CDR2 YSYEKL. This CDR3 spans 14 amino acids. V lost 0 bases and J lost 4, with 9 bases in between. In DNA form, the CDR3 reads TGCGCCAGCAGCCAAGAAGGGGCGATCACTGAAGCTTTCTTT. Translation: CASSQEGAITEAFF.

This sequence joins TRBV2 and TRBJ2-6, with 12 bases lining up with TRBD1. This CDR3 is 19 amino acids long. CDR1 and CDR2 from the germline V gene are SNHLY and FYNNEI. The ends lost 7 bases at V and 2 bases at J; junction bases unmatched: 12. The CDR3 sequence: CASTNHRDRGRAGANVLTF. The CDR3 nucleotides are TGTGCCAGCACAAACCACCGGGACAGGGGGCGGGCTGGGGCCAACGTCCTGACTTTC.

The chain joins TRBV5-1 to TRBJ2-6, with 7 bases matching TRBD1. Germline trimming cut 0 bases from V and 0 bases from J; bases unmatched to any gene: 3. In germline, CDR1 is SGHRS, CDR2 YFSETQ. The CDR3 covers 17 residues. The CDR3: CASSLAGQVSGANVLTF. The CDR3 DNA reads TGCGCCAGCAGCTTGGCTGGACAGGTCTCTGGGGCCAACGTCCTGACTTTC. The whole variable domain, remainder taken from reference TRBV5-1 and TRBJ2-6, is KAGVTQTPRYLIKTRGQQVTLSCSPISGHRSVSWYQQTPGQGLQFLFEYFSETQRNKGNFPGRFSGRQFSNSRSEMNVSTLELGDSALYLCASSLAGQVSGANVLTFGAGSRLTVL.

This chain uses TRBV19 with TRBJ1-5; D is undetermined. The V gene's germline CDR1 is LNHDA and CDR2 SQIVND (reference sequence). This CDR3 contains 14 residues. Trimming pared 2 bases from V and 6 bases from J, leaving 11 bases between. CDR3 nucleotide sequence: TGTGCCAGTAGTATATATCTGAACGGTCAGCCCCAGCATTTT. This codes for CASSIYLNGQPQHF.

This clone showed up many times. The rearrangement uses TRBV7-9 and TRBJ2-2; tentatively, D is TRBD2 (6 bases). Germline V gene data show CDR1 as SEHNR and CDR2 as FQNEAQ (reference sequence). This CDR3 region has 13 residues. V gave up 3 bases and J gave up 7 bases, with 9 bases separating them. The DNA of the CDR3 is TGTGCCAGCAGCTTGATGGGAGGCGGGGAGCTGTTTTTT. Amino acid sequence: CASSLMGGGELFF.

The rearrangement links TRBV7-2 to TRBJ2-3; unclear D gene. V was cut by 1 base and J by 2 bases, with 7 bases left in between. Germline V gene sequence: CDR1 SGHTA, CDR2 FQGNSA. This CDR3 spans 14 amino acids. DNA of the CDR3: TGTGCCAGCAGCTTAGGACTCAACACAGATACGCAGTATTTT. Translating gives CASSLGLNTDTQYF.

The chain employs TRBV7-3 and TRBJ2-1; no clear D. The germline gives CDR1 SGHTA, CDR2 FQGTGA. Trimming removed 5 bases at V and 6 bases at J, with 17 bases between. This CDR3 spans 15 amino acids. The CDR3 bases are TGTGCCAGCAGCCCCCTGAGTAGCTTGATCAATGAGCAGTTCTTC. Translating gives CASSPLSSLINEQFF.

The genes are TRBV5-4 and TRBJ1-2; 9 positions match TRBD1. V shed 4 bases and J 4 bases; nucleotides not matched to a gene: 5. The CDR3 extends over 14 amino acids. Germline V gene data show CDR1 as SGHNT and CDR2 as YYREEE (reference sequence). For the CDR3, the DNA is TGTGCCAGCAGCCCCGGACAGGGGCGCTATGGCTACACCTTC. Translating gives CASSPGQGRYGYTF.

V gene TRBV18 combines with J gene TRBJ1-4, with no clear D. This CDR3 region has 18 residues. The germline V gene has CDR1 KGHSH and CDR2 LQKENI. V was cut by 3 bases and J by 0 bases, with 17 bases left in between. Written as DNA, the CDR3 is TGTGCCAGCTCACCTAACACTATTTCGGTGGCAACTAATGAAAAACTGTTTTTT. As protein: CASSPNTISVATNEKLFF. Filled out from reference TRBV18 and TRBJ1-4, the complete variable domain reads NAGVMQNPRHLVRRRGQEARLRCSPMKGHSHVYWYRQLPEEGLKFMVYLQKENIIDESGMPKERFSAEFPKEGPSILRIQQVVRGDSAAYFCASSPNTISVATNEKLFFGSGTQLSVL.

The chain combines TRBV28 with TRBJ2-3, with 9 bases identical to TRBD2. With 5 bases clipped from V and 3 bases from J, the junction kept 3 bases outside the gene matches. The CDR3 spans 14 residues. The germline gives CDR1 MDHEN, CDR2 SYDVKM. CDR3 in DNA: TGTGCCAGCAGTGATAGCGGGGGAACAGATACGCAGTATTTT. This translates into CASSDSGGTDTQYF.